The count of the clone carrying this TCR beta chain is one. TCRdb's copy holds only in-frame clones and misses some; the assay was immunoSEQ multiplex PCR. The sample records about 46,000 clones, 91% being singletons. The record originates from a study of T cell changes during pregnancy in multiple sclerosis. Here the sequenced sample was CD8+ T cells from peripheral blood mononuclear cells, taken in the second trimester of pregnancy. This receptor was identified in a female donor with multiple sclerosis, enrolled in a pregnancy study.

The CDR3 nucleotides read TGTGCCAGCAGCGTAGCCGGGGGAGTGCAGCCCCAGCATTTT. Protein product: CASSVAGGVQPQHF. The rearrangement links TRBV9 to TRBJ1-5; TRBD1 might be the D (5 bases). V lost 0 bases and J lost 7, with 11 bases in between. This CDR3 has 14 residues. Per germline, CDR1 SGDLS and CDR2 YYNGEE.